These 7 T cell receptor beta chains were sequenced from one sample in a study of regulatory and conventional T cells in RAG deficiency. Conventional CD4+ T cells were sorted from blood as CD25-low CD127-high cells. Produced via immunoSEQ multiplex PCR; TCRdb's table is partial and in-frame only. The sample contains 20,000 to 25,000 clones, 95% to 97% of which appear only once. The sample was also linked to a second study, of regulatory T cells. That study reports: The primer mix had 52 TRBV and 13 TRBJ primers.

The specimen was CD25- CD4+ T cells sorted from blood. The receptors shown here come from a human donor in good health.

The chain uses TRBV4-2 and TRBJ1-1; 8 bases fit TRBD1. The germline CDR1 and CDR2 sequences are LGHNA and YNFKEQ. The CDR3 spans 13 residues. V was clipped by 6 bases and J by 1 base; unmatched bases: 1. The CDR3 coding sequence is TGTGCCAGCAGGACAGGGGCGAACACTGAAGCTTTCTTT. Translated: CASRTGANTEAFF.

J is TRBJ1-1 and V is TRBV28, with TRBD1 identical over 10 bases. V dropped 5 bases and J dropped 7; count of bases not matched to a gene: 13. CDR3 length equals 16 residues. Germline lookup yields CDR1 MDHEN and CDR2 SYDVKM. The CDR3 is CASSTNRRDRGLEAFF. CDR3 coding DNA: TGTGCCAGCAGTACTAACCGCAGAGACAGGGGGCTTGAAGCTTTCTTT.

CDR3 DNA sequence: TGTGCCAGCAGCTTAGGGCAGGGCCTGGAGGGGAACTATGGCTACACCTTC. Translating it yields CASSLGQGLEGNYGYTF. The chain is built from TRBV7-9 and TRBJ1-2; tentative D call: TRBD1 (5 bases). This CDR3 region has 17 residues. V lost 1 base, J lost 2 bases, and 17 bases lay in between. Looked up from germline, CDR1 is SEHNR and CDR2 is FQNEAQ (reference sequence). Full variable domain (missing parts from reference TRBV7-9 and TRBJ1-2): DTGVSQNPRHKITKRGQNVTFRCDPISEHNRLYWYRQTLGQGPEFLTYFQNEAQLEKSRLLSDRFSAERPKGSFSTLEIQRTEQGDSAMYLCASSLGQGLEGNYGYTFGSGTRLTVV.

Details on this clone: At one end the junction does not follow the germline gene, possibly because of a read error. The sample carries other DNA sequences with the same CDR3. J is TRBJ1-6 and V is TRBV9; TRBD1 agrees at 7 bases. The CDR3 has 14 amino acids. Germline V lookup: CDR1 SGDLS, CDR2 YYNGEE. The DNA for the CDR3 is TGTGCCAGCAGCGTACAGGGGGATAATTCCCCCCTCCACTTT. Translated: CASSVQGDNSPLHF.

The rearrangement uses TRBV11-3 and TRBJ2-2; no reliable D call. V dropped 5 bases and J dropped 5 bases, with 12 bases sitting between them. The CDR3 runs to 14 residues. Germline V gives CDR1 SGHNT, CDR2 YENEEA. The CDR3 DNA reads as TGTGCCAGCAGCCAAGTGTCGGGTACCGGGGAGCTGTTTTTT. Its protein product is CASSQVSGTGELFF.

The CDR3 coding sequence is TGTGCCAGCAGTTTCCTTACTCAGCTAGATCAGCAGTACTTC. This translates into CASSFLTQLDQQYF. The rearrangement joins TRBV28 to TRBJ2-7; D unresolved. Germline V lookup: CDR1 MDHEN, CDR2 SYDVKM. Trimming removed 3 bases from V and 8 bases from J, with 17 bases in between. This CDR3 region has 14 residues.

The chain joins TRBV19 to TRBJ1-2, with 7 nucleotides matching TRBD1. V shed 4 bases, J shed 2 bases, and the junction held 7 bases outside the gene matches. The germline gives CDR1 LNHDA, CDR2 SQIVND (reference sequence). This CDR3 is 15 amino acids long. The CDR3 bases are TGTGCCAGTAGTACCCGACAGGGAAGAAACTATGGCTACACCTTC. It translates to CASSTRQGRNYGYTF.